Below are 32 T cell receptor beta chains sequenced from a single sample in a study of vaccination effects on CD4 cells after COVID-19. Antigens for these TCRs are unknown. Culturing for around 10 days preceded CD4+ T cell isolation. Sequencing was performed with immunoSEQ multiplex PCR; in TCRdb, only in-frame clones are kept and a portion is missing. The sample has some 63,000 clones, 65% to 75% seen once. The sample was CD4+ T cells from PBMCs cultured without peptide, taken before COVID-19 vaccination. The receptors stem from a human donor who had a prior SARS-CoV-2 infection.

The gene calls are TRBV28 and TRBJ1-5, with no clear D. There are 14 residues in the CDR3. Germline CDR1 MDHEN, CDR2 SYDVKM. The ends were cut back, 4 bases at V and 5 bases at J, with 12 bases in the middle. The CDR3 DNA reads TGTGCCAGCAGTTCGAACAGCGGGGATCAGCCCCAGCATTTT. Translated, it gives CASSSNSGDQPQHF.

This clone was counted between two and nine times. The CDR3 spells CASSVLPAQETQYF. The CDR3 nucleotides read TGCGCCAGCAGCGTACTCCCAGCACAAGAGACCCAGTACTTC. The chain couples TRBV5-1 to TRBJ2-5; the D is unclear. The germline V and J ends were trimmed by 4 bases and 2 bases, with 12 bases remaining between them. The CDR3 consists of 14 residues. Looked up from germline, CDR1 is SGHRS and CDR2 is YFSETQ. The whole variable domain, filled in from reference TRBV5-1 and TRBJ2-5, reads KAGVTQTPRYLIKTRGQQVTLSCSPISGHRSVSWYQQTPGQGLQFLFEYFSETQRNKGNFPGRFSGRQFSNSRSEMNVSTLELGDSALYLCASSVLPAQETQYFGPGTRLLVL.

The rearrangement joins TRBV29-1 to TRBJ1-1, with TRBD1 identical over 9 bases. The CDR3 sequence is 14 residues long. J was trimmed by 4 bases and V by 7 bases; bases with no gene match: 10. From germline, CDR1 is SQVTM and CDR2 ANQGSEA. The CDR3 nucleotides are TGCAGCGATAAAAACCCGGGACAGGGCACTGAAGCTTTCTTT. This translates into CSDKNPGQGTEAFF. Complete variable domain (other parts from reference TRBV29-1 and TRBJ1-1): SAVISQKPSRDICQRGTSLTIQCQVDSQVTMMFWYRQQPGQSLTLIATANQGSEATYESGFVIDKFPISRPNLTFSTLTVSNMSPEDSSIYLCSDKNPGQGTEAFFGQGTRLTVV.

V is TRBV2 and J is TRBJ2-1; D may be TRBD1 (6 bases). Trimming left V 7 bases short and J 10 bases short, with 17 bases between. This CDR3 is built from 13 residues. Germline V CDR1 and CDR2: SNHLY, FYNNEI. The DNA of the CDR3 is TGTGCCAGCACCTCAGATATGGGGGCGGAGCAGTTCTTC. This encodes CASTSDMGAEQFF.

The chain couples TRBV6-5 to TRBJ1-3; D uncertain. Germline V gene data show CDR1 as MNHEY and CDR2 as SVGAGI. The CDR3 totals 15 residues. V lost 0 bases and J 0 bases, leaving 6 bases between the germline ends. The CDR3 DNA reads as TGTGCCAGCAGTTACTCGCACAGCTCTGGAAACACCATATATTTT. The encoded protein is CASSYSHSSGNTIYF.

The chain joins TRBV6-1 to TRBJ2-5, with 10 positions matching TRBD2. V shed 0 bases, J shed 5 bases, and the junction held 6 bases outside the gene matches. The CDR3 spans 16 residues. The germline gives CDR1 MNHNS, CDR2 SASEGT. Written as DNA, the CDR3 is TGTGCCAGCAGTGAAGCGTCCCTAGCGGGGGAGGAGACCCAGTACTTC. It translates to CASSEASLAGEETQYF.

This clone was seen only once. This sequence joins TRBV6-2 or TRBV6-3 and TRBJ2-7, with 10 bases fitting TRBD2. The CDR3 totals 15 residues. Germline CDR1 MNHEY, CDR2 SVGEGT. The trim removed 5 bases at V and 3 bases at J, leaving 7 bases unmatched. This CDR3 reads CASSRPSGGIYEQYF. The CDR3, as DNA: TGTGCCAGCAGTCGACCTAGCGGGGGCATCTACGAGCAGTACTTC.

This clone was seen a few times. The chain uses TRBV5-4 and TRBJ2-7; D is unclear. The germline gives CDR1 SGHNT, CDR2 YYREEE (reference sequence). The CDR3 sequence is 16 residues long. Trimming took 2 bases from V and 7 from J, leaving 22 bases between them. The CDR3 nucleotides are TGTGCCAGCAGCTTTGGCCCGAGCGTCAGTGGTCAGGAGCAGTACTTC. Its translation: CASSFGPSVSGQEQYF.

In its sample, this clone was seen a few times. This CDR3 is also generated by other DNA sequences in the sample. The V call is TRBV7-2, the J call TRBJ2-1, with TRBD2 identical over 8 bases. Trimming removed 1 base from V and 3 bases from J; junction bases left unmatched: 2. The CDR3 spans 15 residues. CDR1 and CDR2 from the germline V gene are SGHTA and FQGNSA. The CDR3 DNA reads TGTGCCAGCAGCTTAGACAGCGGGGGCTACAATGAGCAGTTCTTC. Residues: CASSLDSGGYNEQFF.

The table lists this clone with a few counts. The J gene is TRBJ1-3, the V gene TRBV5-1, with D possibly matching TRBD1 (5 bases). Germline V gene lookup returns CDR1 SGHRS and CDR2 YFSETQ. The CDR3 is 13 residues long. Deletions cut 0 bases from V and 7 bases from J, with 8 bases between. DNA for the CDR3: TGCGCCAGCAGCTTGGGGGGCCCGAACACCATATATTTT. This translates into CASSLGGPNTIYF.

The chain links TRBV5-4 to TRBJ1-2, with a possible D match to TRBD1 (6 bases). Germline CDR1 is SGHNT and CDR2 is YYREEE (reference sequence). V lost 1 base and J 5 bases, leaving 18 bases between the germline ends. The CDR3 spans 16 residues. DNA of the CDR3: TGTGCCAGCAGCTTGAGGCAGGGGACATTTACTTATGGCTACACCTTC. This gives the protein CASSLRQGTFTYGYTF.

This chain uses TRBV5-1 with TRBJ2-3; D ambiguous. The CDR3 has 15 amino acids. Trimming shortened V by 3 bases and J by 1 base, and 12 bases separated the two germline ends. Looked up from germline, CDR1 is SGHRS and CDR2 is YFSETQ. CDR3 DNA sequence: TGCGCCAGCAGCTGGGCCCCCCTGGGCACAGATACGCAGTATTTT. Protein: CASSWAPLGTDTQYF. The full variable domain, with the rest looked up from reference TRBV5-1 and TRBJ2-3, is KAGVTQTPRYLIKTRGQQVTLSCSPISGHRSVSWYQQTPGQGLQFLFEYFSETQRNKGNFPGRFSGRQFSNSRSEMNVSTLELGDSALYLCASSWAPLGTDTQYFGPGTRLTVL.

The chain links TRBV11-3 to TRBJ2-1; D gene ambiguous. Trimming stripped 0 bases from V and 7 bases from J, with 10 bases between. CDR3 size: 14 residues. Germline CDR1 SGHNT, CDR2 YENEEA. The CDR3 sequence: CASSLDGPENEQFF. The CDR3 region has the DNA TGTGCCAGCAGCTTAGATGGCCCGGAAAATGAGCAGTTCTTC.

The chain joins TRBV6-1 to TRBJ1-4, with unresolved D. The CDR3 spans 14 residues. Germline-derived CDR1 and CDR2 are MNHNS and SASEGT. V gave up 1 base and J gave up 0 bases, with 3 bases separating them. The CDR3 DNA follows: TGTGCCAGCAGTGAAGATGCAACTAATGAAAAACTGTTTTTT. It yields the protein CASSEDATNEKLFF.

The chain joins TRBV7-3 to TRBJ2-5; a weak D match, TRBD2 (6 bases). Germline CDR1 and CDR2: SGHTA and FQGTGA. V was pared by 3 bases and J by 2 bases, with 13 bases between. The CDR3 is 15 amino acids. The CDR3 spells CASSLVGGVQETQYF. The CDR3 region has the DNA TGTGCCAGCAGCTTGGTGGGGGGTGTACAAGAGACCCAGTACTTC.

The V and J genes are TRBV7-9 and TRBJ1-1, with a weak D call TRBD1 (5 bases). In germline, CDR1 is SEHNR, CDR2 FQNEAQ (reference sequence). This CDR3 comprises 17 residues. Trimming stripped 5 bases from V and 8 bases from J, with 27 bases between. The CDR3 DNA sequence: TGTGCCAGCAGCCCGCCGGTGGAGACAGCCGGTATTAGGGAAGCTTTCTTT. Amino acid sequence: CASSPPVETAGIREAFF.

This sequence joins TRBV19 and TRBJ2-3; the D gene is possibly TRBD1 (5 bases). The V end was cut by 8 bases, the J end by 4 bases, with 13 bases between. The CDR3 runs 13 residues. CDR1 LNHDA and CDR2 SQIVND come from the germline V gene (reference sequence). CDR3 bases: TGTGCCAGTGTGGACATTGCGTCAGATACGCAGTATTTT. Its protein product is CASVDIASDTQYF.

The chain joins TRBV5-4 to TRBJ2-3; possible D gene TRBD2, 6 bases. V was shortened by 9 bases and J by 0 bases, with 17 bases between the two germline ends. CDR1 and CDR2 from the germline V gene are SGHNT and YYREEE (reference sequence). This CDR3 region has 15 residues. DNA for the CDR3: TGTGCCACCACCCGTAGCGGTTGGAGCACAGATACGCAGTATTTT. This translates into CATTRSGWSTDTQYF. Full variable domain (missing parts from reference TRBV5-4 and TRBJ2-3): ETGVTQSPTHLIKTRGQQVTLRCSSQSGHNTVSWYQQALGQGPQFIFQYYREEENGRGNFPPRFSGLQFPNYSSELNVNALELDDSALYLCATTRSGWSTDTQYFGPGTRLTVL.

The chain joins TRBV5-1 to TRBJ1-2; 9 bases fit TRBD1. The germline CDR1 and CDR2 sequences are SGHRS and YFSETQ. CDR3 length equals 18 residues. The V and J ends lost 4 bases and 10 bases, in that order; junction bases with no gene match: 23. CDR3 nucleotide sequence: TGCGCCAGCAGCCGCCTGGGGGGACAGGGTACCCCTCGACCTGACTACACCTTC. Amino acids: CASSRLGGQGTPRPDYTF.

This clone was detected a few times. The gene calls are TRBV28 and TRBJ1-6; tentative D call: TRBD1 (5 bases). The length of the CDR3 is 16 residues. V lost 5 bases to trimming and J lost 2 bases, with 13 bases between them. Germline assignment: CDR1 MDHEN and CDR2 SYDVKM. The CDR3: CASSKPAGPYNSPLHF. The CDR3 DNA reads TGTGCCAGCAGTAAACCAGCAGGGCCCTATAATTCACCCCTCCACTTT.

This chain joins TRBV10-3 and TRBJ2-3, with D perhaps matching TRBD2 (6 bases). The V gene's germline CDR1 is ENHRY and CDR2 SYGVKD. V lost 10 bases, J lost 1 base, and 9 bases lay in between. The CDR3 contains 12 residues. CDR3 DNA: TGTGCCACCGGGACTCGCACAGATACGCAGTATTTT. This codes for CATGTRTDTQYF.

V gene TRBV4-1 combines with J gene TRBJ2-3, with D possibly being TRBD2 (6 bases). CDR1 and CDR2 from the germline V gene are MGHRA and YSYEKL. Between the trimmed V and J ends, which lost 4 bases and 4 bases, there was a span of 12 bases. The CDR3 has 14 residues. The CDR3 reads CASSPSGPSDTQYF. The CDR3 DNA reads TGCGCCAGCAGCCCAAGCGGGCCCTCAGATACGCAGTATTTT.

The chain carries TRBV19 and TRBJ2-7, with 8 bases aligning to TRBD2. Germline V gives CDR1 LNHDA, CDR2 SQIVND (reference sequence). The CDR3 has 13 amino acids. V was clipped by 6 bases and J by 0 bases; unmatched bases: 1. The CDR3 is CASRTSGSYEQYF. DNA of the CDR3: TGTGCCAGTAGAACTAGCGGCTCCTACGAGCAGTACTTC.

The chain employs TRBV27 and TRBJ1-5; 9 nucleotides agree with TRBD1. This CDR3 is built from 14 residues. V trimming: 8 bases; J trimming: 10 bases; junction bases outside the gene matches: 12. Germline V gene lookup returns CDR1 MNHEY and CDR2 SMNVEV (reference sequence). For the CDR3, the DNA is TGTGCCAGCCGTCCGGGACAGGGAAGTGGTCCCCAGCATTTT. Its translation: CASRPGQGSGPQHF.

V and J are TRBV2 and TRBJ2-1, with 7 bases fitting TRBD2. Trimming at V came to 7 bases and at J to 0 bases, leaving 12 bases not matched to a gene. The CDR3 runs to 17 residues. Per the germline V gene, CDR1 is SNHLY and CDR2 is FYNNEI. CDR3 sequence (DNA): TGTGCCAGCAAGGGGCTTGGCCTAGCGGACTCCTACAATGAGCAGTTCTTC. Protein: CASKGLGLADSYNEQFF.

The table lists this clone with a few counts. This chain uses TRBV7-2 with TRBJ2-5, with 7 bases matching TRBD2. The ends lost 1 base at V and 5 bases at J; junction bases unmatched: 4. The CDR3 is 14 amino acids. From germline, CDR1 is SGHTA and CDR2 FQGNSA. The CDR3 loop reads CASSLGGGRETQYF. CDR3 DNA sequence: TGTGCCAGCAGCTTAGGGGGGGGAAGGGAGACCCAGTACTTC. Combining the CDR3 with reference TRBV7-2 and TRBJ2-5 gives the whole variable domain GAGVSQSPSNKVTEKGKDVELRCDPISGHTALYWYRQSLGQGLEFLIYFQGNSAPDKSGLPSDRFSAERTGGSVSTLTIQRTQQEDSAVYLCASSLGGGRETQYFGPGTRLLVL.

The chain employs TRBV18 and TRBJ2-3, with 8 bases aligning to TRBD2. In germline, CDR1 is KGHSH, CDR2 LQKENI. V shed 1 base and J 6 bases; nucleotides not matched to a gene: 3. The length of the CDR3 is 14 residues. This CDR3 is CASSPLAGTDTQYF. In nucleotides, the CDR3 is TGTGCCAGCTCACCACTAGCGGGAACCGATACGCAGTATTTT.

The chain carries TRBV7-3 and TRBJ2-1; 8 bases are a match to TRBD2. This CDR3 has 14 amino acids. CDR1 is SGHTA, CDR2 FQGTGA, per germline. After removal of 1 base from V and 6 bases from J, the junction contained 2 bases not matched to a gene. CDR3 nucleotide sequence: TGTGCCAGCAGCTTAAACGGGAGGGCCAATGAGCAGTTCTTC. The encoded protein is CASSLNGRANEQFF.

This clone was observed a handful of times. J is TRBJ2-2 and V is TRBV5-1; TRBD1 matches at 9 bases. The germline gives CDR1 SGHRS, CDR2 YFSETQ. The CDR3 sequence is 17 residues long. The ends lost 0 bases at V and 3 bases at J; junction bases unmatched: 6. In nucleotides, the CDR3 is TGCGCCAGCAGCTTGGGTCCGGGACAGGGCGACACCGGGGAGCTGTTTTTT. This gives the protein CASSLGPGQGDTGELFF. Supplemented by reference TRBV5-1 and TRBJ2-2, the full variable domain reads KAGVTQTPRYLIKTRGQQVTLSCSPISGHRSVSWYQQTPGQGLQFLFEYFSETQRNKGNFPGRFSGRQFSNSRSEMNVSTLELGDSALYLCASSLGPGQGDTGELFFGEGSRLTVL.

This chain connects TRBV7-2 to TRBJ1-3; TRBD1 might be the D (5 bases). This CDR3 region has 15 residues. Per germline, CDR1 SGHTA and CDR2 FQGNSA. Trimming left V 5 bases short and J 2 bases short, with 13 bases between. In DNA, the CDR3 is TGTGCCAGCAGCCCACGGGGGGGGGCTGGAAACACCATATATTTT. This sequence encodes CASSPRGGAGNTIYF.

The gene calls are TRBV6-6 and TRBJ1-5; TRBD1 matches at 10 bases. The junction had 7 bases not matched to a gene; V was cut back by 2 bases and J by 6 bases. Germline CDR1 MNHNY, CDR2 SVGAGI (reference sequence). This CDR3 region has 16 residues. As DNA, the CDR3 is TGTGCCAGCAGTTACGTGGGACAGGGGCTTCGTCAGCCCCAGCATTTT. This codes for CASSYVGQGLRQPQHF.

V usage is TRBV10-3 and J usage is TRBJ2-3; 15 bases line up with TRBD2. CDR3 size: 19 residues. CDR1 is ENHRY, CDR2 SYGVKD, per germline. Germline trimming cut 6 bases from V and 2 bases from J; bases unmatched to any gene: 12. CDR3 residues: CAIRRTGTSGGPYTDTQYF. As DNA, the CDR3 is TGTGCCATCAGAAGGACCGGGACTAGCGGGGGGCCTTACACAGATACGCAGTATTTT.